The 6 T cell receptor beta chains below all came from one sample that was sequenced in a study of cytomegalovirus exposure and HLA in healthy donors. This PCR relied on a set of 60 Vbeta primers and 13 Jbeta primers. The table came from immunoSEQ multiplex PCR; TCRdb's copy has only in-frame clones and leaves some out. Of approximately 120,000 clones in the sample, approximately 69% are singletons; the top ten hold approximately 3.9%. Sequenced input: PBMCs. The receptors were gathered from a man aged 35 to 55 in good health and CMV-seropositive.

The chain employs TRBV7-3 and TRBJ2-1; D may be TRBD2 (5 bases). The CDR3 spans 15 residues. Trimming removed 7 bases from V and 2 bases from J, with 15 bases in between. CDR1 is SGHTA, CDR2 FQGTGA, per germline. CDR3 in amino acids: CASTSRERTYNEQFF. Written as DNA, the CDR3 is TGTGCCAGCACCTCTAGGGAGCGGACCTACAATGAGCAGTTCTTC.

This clone showed up just a few times. The rearrangement links TRBV27 to TRBJ1-2; a weak D match, TRBD1 (5 bases). V gave up 2 bases and J gave up 0 bases, with 16 bases separating them. This CDR3 is 17 amino acids long. The germline CDR1 and CDR2 sequences are MNHEY and SMNVEV (reference sequence). This CDR3 is CASSLPSPQESNYGYTF. CDR3 in DNA: TGTGCCAGCAGTTTACCTTCCCCACAGGAATCTAACTATGGCTACACCTTC.

The genes are TRBV27 and TRBJ1-4; a possible D gene is TRBD1 (6 bases). The germline gives CDR1 MNHEY, CDR2 SMNVEV (reference sequence). There are 13 residues in the CDR3. V was cut by 6 bases and J by 8 bases, with 13 bases left in between. DNA for the CDR3: TGTGCCAGCAGCCGAGGGGGGGGCGAAAAACTGTTTTTT. Its translation is CASSRGGGEKLFF.

The V call is TRBV11-2, the J call TRBJ2-4, with TRBD1 matching 8 bases. V was pared by 3 bases and J by 6 bases, with 10 bases of the junction left unmatched. Germline values: CDR1 SGHAT, CDR2 FQNNGV. This CDR3 contains 16 residues. Here the CDR3 DNA reads TGTGCCAGCAGCTTGGGACAGGACCTTCGTGGAAACATTCAGTACTTC. As protein: CASSLGQDLRGNIQYF.

Worth noting for this clone: At one end, the junction sequence differs from germline, possibly due to a read error. Other DNA sequences in the sample encode the same CDR3. The rearrangement links TRBV7-6 to TRBJ1-3; D is possibly TRBD1 (5 bases). The CDR3 is 16 residues long. Per the germline V gene, CDR1 is SGHVS and CDR2 is FNYEAQ. CDR3 in amino acids: CASSLGQILSGNTIYF. Here the CDR3 DNA reads TGTGCCAGCAGCTTAGGACAGATCCTTTCTGGGAACACCATATATTTT.

This chain links TRBV18 with TRBJ1-1; 7 bases fit TRBD1. CDR3 length equals 14 residues. V was pared by 2 bases and J by 5 bases, with 5 bases of the junction left unmatched. CDR1 and CDR2 (germline): KGHSH, LQKENI. The CDR3 DNA reads as TGTGCCAGCTCACCAAAGGCGACAGGGACTGAAGCTTTCTTT. Amino acid sequence: CASSPKATGTEAFF.